This note documents a single TCR beta chain sequence. The V gene's germline CDR1 is MNHEY and CDR2 SVGAGI. This CDR3 region has 15 residues. Deletions cut 0 bases from V and 4 bases from J, with 12 bases between. The data belong to a study of T cell responses to AZD1222 COVID-19 vaccine. The protocol was immunoSEQ multiplex PCR, while the TCRdb copy is restricted to in-frame clones and leaves out a portion. The repertoire holds 120,000 or so clones, just under 95% seen once, with about 2.6% in the top ten. Pooled samples include second doses given at about 4 or 12 weeks. The TCR comes from an adult who received the AZD1222 COVID-19 vaccine. The specimen comprised peripheral blood, sampled 28 days after the second AZD1222 dose. The chain employs TRBV6-5 and TRBJ1-1; a possible D gene is TRBD1 (5 bases). The CDR3 DNA is TGTGCCAGCAGTTACTCGACGGGGCGGATCACTGAAGCTTTCTTT. Its translation: CASSYSTGRITEAFF.